This T cell receptor beta chain emerged from a study of blood T cell repertoires in COVID-19. As for the study in general: Material from acute and convalescent COVID-19 was sourced from the United States, Italy and Spain. PBMCs, B-cell-depleted T cells, or T cells were the source of the cDNA or gDNA that made up the material.

In the source study's methods: Nucleated cell number was recorded as an estimate derived from reference gene primer amplification. Sequencing used immunoSEQ multiplex PCR; TCRdb keeps in-frame clones, though not all of them. Clonal size and the V and J genes are those of that table, whereas D and trimming came from the DNA. The sample records around 230,000 clones, around four fifths being singletons. Germline V CDR1 and CDR2: MRHNA, SNTAGT. The CDR3 spans 16 residues. The germline V and J ends were trimmed by 0 bases and 5 bases, with 16 bases remaining between them. The chain is built from TRBV6-4 and TRBJ1-2, with unresolved D. The sequence was obtained from a woman in her seventies with active or convalescent COVID-19. Sequencing was done on a sample of peripheral blood. CDR3 sequence (DNA): TGTGCCAGCAGTGACTCTTGGGGAGTTCATTTATATGGCTACACCTTC. This sequence encodes CASSDSWGVHLYGYTF.